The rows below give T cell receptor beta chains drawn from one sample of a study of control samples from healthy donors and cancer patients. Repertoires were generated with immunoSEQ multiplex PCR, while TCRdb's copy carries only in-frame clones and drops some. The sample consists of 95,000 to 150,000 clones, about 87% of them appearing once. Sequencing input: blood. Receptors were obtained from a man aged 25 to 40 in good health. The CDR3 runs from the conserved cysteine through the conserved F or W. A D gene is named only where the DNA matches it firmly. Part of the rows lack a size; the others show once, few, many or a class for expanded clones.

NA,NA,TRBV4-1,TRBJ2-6,CASSQDHFGANVLTF,TGCGCCAGCAGCCAAGATCATTTTGGGGCCAACGTCCTGACTTTC
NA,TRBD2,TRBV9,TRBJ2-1,CASSVAAWRGWNEQFF,TGTGCCAGCAGCGTAGCGGCGTGGCGGGGGTGGAATGAGCAGTTCTTC
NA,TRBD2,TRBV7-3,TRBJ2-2,CASSLQLAGGGGELFF,TGTGCCAGCAGCTTACAACTAGCGGGGGGTGGCGGGGAGCTGTTTTTT
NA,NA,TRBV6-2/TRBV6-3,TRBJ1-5,CASSLQAYQPQHF,TGTGCCAGCAGTCTACAGGCTTATCAGCCCCAGCATTTT
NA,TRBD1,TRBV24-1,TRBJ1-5,CATSDTGQGAGNQPQHF,TGTGCCACCAGTGATACAGGACAGGGGGCAGGCAATCAGCCCCAGCATTTT
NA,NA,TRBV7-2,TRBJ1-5,CASSLIGASNQPQHF,TGTGCCAGCAGCTTAATAGGGGCTAGCAATCAGCCCCAGCATTTT
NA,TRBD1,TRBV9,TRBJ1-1,CASSVDHRGANTEAFF,TGTGCCAGCAGCGTGGACCACAGGGGGGCGAACACTGAAGCTTTCTTT
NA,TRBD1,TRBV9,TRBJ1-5,CASSVGTGDVSNQPQHF,TGTGCCAGCAGCGTAGGGACAGGGGACGTTAGCAATCAGCCCCAGCATTTT
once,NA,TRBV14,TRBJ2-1,CASSQDKGWVGGYNEQFF,TGTGCCAGCAGCCAAGATAAAGGATGGGTGGGGGGCTACAATGAGCAGTTCTTC
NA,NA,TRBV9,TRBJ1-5,CASSVGSYNQPQHF,TGTGCCAGCAGCGTAGGTTCCTATAATCAGCCCCAGCATTTT
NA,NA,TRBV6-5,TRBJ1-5,CASSQGFEQPQHF,TGTGCCAGCAGTCAGGGTTTCGAACAGCCCCAGCATTTT
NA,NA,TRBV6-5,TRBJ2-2,CATQWGQTSTGELFF,TGTGCCACTCAATGGGGACAAACTTCTACCGGGGAGCTGTTTTTT
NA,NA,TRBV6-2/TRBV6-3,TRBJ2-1,CASSYNRYSSFGFF,TGTGCCAGCAGTTACAATCGGTACAGTAGTTTTGGGTTCTTC
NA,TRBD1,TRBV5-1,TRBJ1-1,CASSHDRGEAFF,TGCGCCAGCAGCCATGACAGGGGGGAAGCTTTCTTT
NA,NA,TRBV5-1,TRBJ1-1,CASSAIQGVNTEAFF,TGCGCCAGCAGCGCGATACAGGGAGTAAACACTGAAGCTTTCTTT
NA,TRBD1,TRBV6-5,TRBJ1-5,CASSLRGRVQPQHF,TGTGCCAGCAGCCTCAGGGGGCGCGTTCAGCCCCAGCATTTT
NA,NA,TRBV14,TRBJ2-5,CASSQAVKDFQETQYF,TGTGCCAGCAGCCAGGCCGTGAAGGACTTCCAAGAGACCCAGTACTTC
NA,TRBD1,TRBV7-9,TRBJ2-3,CASSNGQGAGDTQYF,TGTGCCAGCAGCAATGGACAGGGGGCTGGAGATACGCAGTATTTT
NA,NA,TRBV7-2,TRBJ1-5,CASSLEPGRSQPQHF,TGTGCCAGCAGCTTAGAACCCGGCAGAAGTCAGCCCCAGCATTTT
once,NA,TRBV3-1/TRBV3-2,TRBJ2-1,CASSQERVWANEQFF,TGTGCCAGCAGCCAAGAGCGGGTCTGGGCCAATGAGCAGTTCTTC
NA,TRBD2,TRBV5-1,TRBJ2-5,CASSDGLAGEETQYF,TGCGCCAGCAGCGACGGACTAGCGGGGGAAGAGACCCAGTACTTC
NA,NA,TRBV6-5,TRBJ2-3,CASRGGTDTQYF,TGTGCCAGCAGGGGCGGCACAGATACGCAGTATTTT
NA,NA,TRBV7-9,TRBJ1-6,CASSQVGSSYNSPLHF,TGTGCCAGCAGCCAGGTGGGGAGCTCCTATAATTCACCCCTCCACTTT
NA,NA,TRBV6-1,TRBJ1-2,CASSEMEGSYGYTF,TGTGCCAGCAGTGAAATGGAGGGGAGCTATGGCTACACCTTC
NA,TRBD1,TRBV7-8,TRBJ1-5,CASSLVEGANNQPQHF,TGTGCCAGCAGCTTAGTGGAGGGGGCGAACAATCAGCCCCAGCATTTT
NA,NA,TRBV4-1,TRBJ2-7,CASSQDPGNEEQYF,TGCGCCAGCAGCCAAGACCCTGGGAATGAGGAGCAGTACTTC
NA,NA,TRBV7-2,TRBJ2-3,CASSPRRGGLLTDTQYF,TGTGCCAGCAGCCCTAGGAGGGGGGGACTTCTCACAGATACGCAGTATTTT
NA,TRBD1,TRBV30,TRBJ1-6,CAWDRGAYNSPLHF,TGTGCCTGGGACAGGGGGGCTTATAATTCACCCCTCCACTTT
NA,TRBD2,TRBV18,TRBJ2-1,CASSPLMTSGDTYNEQFF,TGTGCCAGCTCACCCCTAATGACTAGCGGGGACACCTACAATGAGCAGTTCTTC
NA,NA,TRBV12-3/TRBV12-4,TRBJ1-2,CASSFTGEGYTF,TGTGCCAGCAGTTTCACGGGGGAGGGCTACACCTTC
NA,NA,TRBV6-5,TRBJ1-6,CASITTIGNASPLHF,TGTGCCAGCATTACCACGATAGGGAATGCTTCACCCCTCCACTTT
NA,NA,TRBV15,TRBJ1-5,CATSRSGESSQPQHF,TGTGCCACCAGCAGATCTGGGGAGTCGAGTCAGCCCCAGCATTTT
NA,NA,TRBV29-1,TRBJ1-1,CSVDRAGTEAFF,TGCAGCGTTGATAGGGCAGGGACTGAAGCTTTCTTT
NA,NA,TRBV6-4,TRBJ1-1,CASGETGNTEAFF,TGTGCCAGCGGGGAGACGGGGAACACTGAAGCTTTCTTT
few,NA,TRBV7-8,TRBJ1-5,CASSGTGSQPQHF,TGTGCCAGCAGCGGAACAGGGAGTCAGCCCCAGCATTTT
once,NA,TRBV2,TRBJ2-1,CASSEGQMTREQFF,TGTGCCAGCAGTGAAGGACAGATGACACGGGAGCAGTTCTTC
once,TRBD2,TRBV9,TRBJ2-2,CASSVDAGGPTGELFF,TGTGCCAGCAGCGTAGATGCGGGGGGGCCAACCGGGGAGCTGTTTTTT
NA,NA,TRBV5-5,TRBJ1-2,CASSLGGLGTRGYTF,TGTGCCAGCAGCTTGGGGGGGCTCGGGACAAGGGGCTACACCTTC
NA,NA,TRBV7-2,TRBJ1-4,CASAREAYEKLFF,TGTGCCAGCGCGAGGGAAGCGTATGAAAAACTGTTTTTT
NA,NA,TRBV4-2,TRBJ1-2,CASSQEAGEPYGYTF,TGTGCCAGCAGCCAAGAGGCAGGCGAGCCCTATGGCTACACCTTC
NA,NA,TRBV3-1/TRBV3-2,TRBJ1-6,CASSQDPRGRDSPLHF,TGTGCCAGCAGCCAAGATCCCAGGGGAAGGGATTCACCCCTCCACTTT
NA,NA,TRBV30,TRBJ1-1,CAWSVYGIEAFF,TGTGCCTGGAGTGTATATGGGATTGAAGCTTTCTTT
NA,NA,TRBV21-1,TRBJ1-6,CASSTPDRAYDSPLHF,TGTGCCAGCAGCACACCGGACAGGGCGTATGATTCACCCCTCCACTTT
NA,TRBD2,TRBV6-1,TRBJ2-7,CASSEAMSSGYYEQYF,TGTGCCAGCAGTGAAGCTATGTCTAGCGGGTACTACGAGCAGTACTTC
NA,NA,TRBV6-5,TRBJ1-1,CASSLTVPNTEAFF,TGTGCCAGCAGTTTGACAGTCCCGAACACTGAAGCTTTCTTT
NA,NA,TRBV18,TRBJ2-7,CASSPLGSSYEQYF,TGTGCCAGCTCACCATTAGGCAGCTCCTACGAGCAGTACTTC
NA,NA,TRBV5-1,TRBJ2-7,CASTSGAGMVYEQYF,TGCGCCAGCACCTCGGGGGCAGGGATGGTCTACGAGCAGTACTTC
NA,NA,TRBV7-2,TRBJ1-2,CASSLTPTSNYGYTF,TGTGCCAGCAGCTTAACTCCAACGTCTAACTATGGCTACACCTTC
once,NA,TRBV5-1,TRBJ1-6,CASREVEDSPLHF,TGCGCCAGCAGGGAGGTTGAGGATTCACCCCTCCACTTT
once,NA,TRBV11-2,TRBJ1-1,CASSFAGGSFF,NA
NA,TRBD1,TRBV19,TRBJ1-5,CASSMDRAQPQHF,TGTGCCAGTAGTATGGACAGGGCCCAGCCCCAGCATTTT
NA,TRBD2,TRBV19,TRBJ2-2,CASSPTSGGANGELFF,TGTGCCAGTAGTCCTACTAGCGGGGGGGCGAACGGGGAGCTGTTTTTT
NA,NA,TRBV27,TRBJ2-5,CASSFRSEEGETQYF,TGTGCCAGCAGTTTTCGGTCGGAGGAAGGAGAGACCCAGTACTTC